The clone carrying this T cell receptor beta chain has a count of ten or more. Its specificity is unknown. A template switching step contributed a universal primer site, while unique molecular identifiers were present in the cDNA. MiXCR, applied by TCRdb to the 5' RACE reads, yields one record per CDR3 protein. This table holds a few hundred thousand distinct CDR3 sequences, around a sixth found once. These data come from a study of identical twins. Study-wide results and limits: The degree of excess twin sharing was weaker in beta out-of-frame sequences. Insertion counts were lower in abundant cord blood beta clonotypes, a trend that memory repertoires did not show.

The CDR3 consists of 15 residues. Germline values: CDR1 MNHNS, CDR2 SASEGT. The trim removed 6 bases at V and 7 bases at J, leaving 15 bases unmatched. The TCR sequence derives from a man aged 50 or older in good health. The genes are TRBV6-1 and TRBJ2-7, with TRBD2 matching 7 bases. The sample consisted of naive T cells sorted from blood. CDR3 nucleotide sequence: TGTGCCAGCAGCATGGGGCGGGGGAAGGCTTGGGAGCAGTACTTC. Translation gives CASSMGRGKAWEQYF.